The clone carrying this TCR beta chain was observed at least ten times. Its antigen remains unknown. The sample is drawn from a study of Graves' ophthalmopathy and Graves' hyperthyroidism. Study in general: Peripheral blood was obtained at first diagnosis, ahead of any treatment. Overall study findings and caveats: Between ophthalmopathy and stable hyperthyroidism, a 13-signature model drew a separation with around 90% sensitivity and over 80% specificity. Most expanded thyroid clonotypes above 0.001 frequency also appeared in blood.

The CDR3 covers 14 residues. Germline V lookup: CDR1 DFQATT, CDR2 SNEGSKA (reference sequence). Trimming took off 1 base at V and 4 bases at J, with 13 bases between the two ends. RNA transcripts served as template for amplifying TCR beta CDR3 sequences. HTBI-primed first-round RT-PCR preceded second-round multiplex PCR. TCRdb itself ran the multiplex PCR reads through MiXCR, one entry per CDR3 protein. In the table there are hundreds of thousands of distinct CDR3 sequences, over 15% of which are singletons. Among the exclusions were patients with other autoimmune diseases, uncontrolled infections, pregnancy or lactation.

This TCR derives from a woman under 30 with stable Graves' hyperthyroidism. Source material: peripheral blood. The rearrangement uses TRBV20-1 and TRBJ1-2, with D perhaps matching TRBD1 (5 bases). CDR3 loop: CSARVDQGGYGYTF. CDR3 nucleotide sequence: TGCAGTGCTAGAGTCGACCAGGGCGGCTATGGCTACACCTTC.